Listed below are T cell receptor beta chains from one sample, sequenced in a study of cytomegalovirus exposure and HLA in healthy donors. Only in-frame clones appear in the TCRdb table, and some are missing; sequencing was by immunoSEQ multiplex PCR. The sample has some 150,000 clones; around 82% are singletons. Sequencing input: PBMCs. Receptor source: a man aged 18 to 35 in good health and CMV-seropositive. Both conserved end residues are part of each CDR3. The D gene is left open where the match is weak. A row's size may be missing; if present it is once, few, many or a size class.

TGTGCCAGCAGAGAGACAGGGCTCGTAGGTGGCTACACCTTC CASRETGLVGGYTF TRBD1 TRBJ1-2 TRBV2 few
TGTGCTAGTGGTGACGCGACTAGCGGGATCGGGAATGAGCAGTTCTTC CASGDATSGIGNEQFF TRBD2 TRBJ2-1 TRBV12-5 -
TGTGCCAGCAGTTCCGAGACTGAGGACAATGAGCAGTTCTTC CASSSETEDNEQFF - TRBJ2-1 TRBV28 -
TGTGCCAGCAGCTTCCGGGACTTGAACACTGAAGCTTTCTTT CASSFRDLNTEAFF - TRBJ1-1 TRBV13 -
TGTGCCAGCAGTGACTCAGTGTTTGTGTTGCATGAGCAGTTCTTC CASSDSVFVLHEQFF - TRBJ2-1 TRBV6-1 -
TGTGCCAGCAGCCAAGAGAGGGATACAGATACGCAGTATTTT CASSQERDTDTQYF - TRBJ2-3 TRBV4-2 -
TGTGCCAGTAGTTTTGGGGGACTCACTGAAGCTTTCTTT CASSFGGLTEAFF - TRBJ1-1 TRBV19 -
TGTGCCAGCAGTTTGGAGAGCGGTTACGAGCAGTACTTC CASSLESGYEQYF - TRBJ2-7 TRBV28 -
TGTGCCAGCAGCGTAAGGGGGAGAGAGTCCTACGAGCAGTACTTC CASSVRGRESYEQYF - TRBJ2-7 TRBV9 once
TGTGCCAGCAGTGCGGTCCTAGCTGACCCCTACGAGCAGTACTTC CASSAVLADPYEQYF - TRBJ2-7 TRBV6-1 -
TGTGCCAGCAAACCGGGACTAGCGGGAGGAACCTACGAGCAGTACTTC CASKPGLAGGTYEQYF TRBD2 TRBJ2-7 TRBV28 -
TGTGCCAGCAGCGTAGATTCAGTTCCCGGGGAGCTGTTTTTT CASSVDSVPGELFF - TRBJ2-2 TRBV9 -
TGTGCTAGTGGGGTAGGGACAGGTAGGCAGTACTTC CASGVGTGRQYF TRBD1 TRBJ2-7 TRBV12-5 -
TGTGCCAGCAGCTTAGGCGGGAGGGGCTTTGAGCAGTTCTTC CASSLGGRGFEQFF TRBD2 TRBJ2-1 TRBV7-6 -
TGTGCCAGCTCACCCGGGACAGGGGGCTATAGCAATCAGCCCCAGCATTTT CASSPGTGGYSNQPQHF TRBD1 TRBJ1-5 TRBV18 -
TGTGCCAGCCGGACTAGTGTTTACAATGAGCAGTTCTTC CASRTSVYNEQFF TRBD2 TRBJ2-1 TRBV7-2 -
TGTGCCAGCGGGACTAGCGGGAGAGGCCACGAGCAGTACTTC CASGTSGRGHEQYF TRBD2 TRBJ2-7 TRBV2 few
TGTGCCAGCAGTTTAACCGGGAATGGCTACACCTTC CASSLTGNGYTF - TRBJ1-2 TRBV27 -
TGTGCTAGTGGATCCGGGACTCCACCCTACGAGCAGTACTTC CASGSGTPPYEQYF - TRBJ2-7 TRBV12-5 once
TGTGCCAGCAGCCAGCCGGGTACAGATACGCAGTATTTT CASSQPGTDTQYF - TRBJ2-3 TRBV14 few
TGCGCCACCGGCCTGACAGGGGTCGGGGCCAACGTCCTGACTTTC CATGLTGVGANVLTF TRBD1 TRBJ2-6 TRBV10-2 -
TGTGCCAGCAGGACCGTCAAGGGGGCCGACTATGGCTACACCTTC CASRTVKGADYGYTF TRBD1 TRBJ1-2 TRBV4-2 few
TGTGCCAGCAGTTTAGCGGGGGGGAGCACTGAAGCTTTCTTT CASSLAGGSTEAFF - TRBJ1-1 TRBV28 -
TGTGCCAGTAGGGGGGGACAGGGGGCTCGCCTCAATCAGCCCCAGCATTTT CASRGGQGARLNQPQHF TRBD1 TRBJ1-5 TRBV19 -
TGTGCCAGCTCACCAGAGCCAGGGAACCATCAGCCCCAGCATTTT CASSPEPGNHQPQHF - TRBJ1-5 TRBV18 -
TGCGCCAGCAGCTTACAGTCCCTTGAAGCGACCCAGTACTTC CASSLQSLEATQYF - TRBJ2-5 TRBV5-1 -
TGTGCCAGCAGTTCCCTTCCAGGATATAACTATGGCTACACCTTC CASSSLPGYNYGYTF - TRBJ1-2 TRBV28 -
TGTGCCAGCAGCCCGGGACTAGCGGACAGTGTCAATGAGCAGTTCTTC CASSPGLADSVNEQFF TRBD2 TRBJ2-1 TRBV5-4 -
TGTGCCAGCAGCAGCCGACAGGGTCGCAATGAGCAGTTCTTC CASSSRQGRNEQFF TRBD1 TRBJ2-1 TRBV5-4 -